The 9 T cell receptor beta chains presented below share a single source sample, sequenced in a study of OX40 agonist ivuxolimab in advanced cancers. Sequencing was performed with immunoSEQ multiplex PCR; in TCRdb, only in-frame clones are kept and a portion is missing. The table lists about 54,000 clones, roughly nine tenths of them singletons, with around 12% in the top ten. The starting material was CD4+ or CD8+ T cells sorted from blood, obtained in a trial of the OX40 agonist ivuxolimab. Every receptor here comes from an adult with an advanced solid tumor such as melanoma, head and neck, liver or kidney cancer.

The gene calls are TRBV28 and TRBJ2-7; D unclear. Per germline, CDR1 MDHEN and CDR2 SYDVKM. The CDR3 is 11 amino acids. Trimming cost V 3 bases and J 2 bases, with 2 bases left between them. The CDR3 DNA sequence: TGTGCCAGCAGTTTGACCTACGAGCAGTACTTC. Its translation is CASSLTYEQYF.

The chain is built from TRBV5-1 and TRBJ1-2; 10 bases align to TRBD1. The length of the CDR3 is 15 residues. Germline V lookup: CDR1 SGHRS, CDR2 YFSETQ. Unmatched junction bases numbered 10, after V lost 5 bases and J lost 6 bases. The CDR3 reads CASRKTGQGKDGYTF. The CDR3 DNA reads TGCGCCAGCAGGAAAACGGGACAGGGGAAGGATGGCTACACCTTC.

This rearrangement joins TRBV9 to TRBJ1-1; D remains ambiguous. Trimming took 4 bases from V and 3 from J, leaving 10 bases between them. The CDR3 is 13 residues long. Germline V gene data show CDR1 as SGDLS and CDR2 as YYNGEE. In nucleotides, the CDR3 is TGTGCCAGCAGCCACCGTGTGGACACTGAAGCTTTCTTT. Its protein is CASSHRVDTEAFF.

This sequence joins TRBV5-1 and TRBJ1-1, with TRBD1 as a possible D gene (5 bases). This CDR3 has 13 amino acids. From germline, CDR1 is SGHRS and CDR2 YFSETQ. V gave up 2 bases and J gave up 1 base, with 6 bases separating them. This chain's CDR3 is CASSFQGNTEAFF. The CDR3 DNA follows: TGCGCCAGCAGCTTTCAGGGGAACACTGAAGCTTTCTTT.

This clone was detected once. The V call is TRBV5-5, the J call TRBJ1-5; possibly TRBD1 for D (5 bases). Per germline, CDR1 SGHKS and CDR2 YYEKEE (reference sequence). The CDR3 consists of 18 residues. V was cut by 1 base and J by 3 bases, with 20 bases left in between. The CDR3 is CASSLKYFGDGNNQPQHF. In nucleotides, the CDR3 is TGTGCCAGCAGCTTGAAGTATTTTGGGGACGGAAACAATCAGCCCCAGCATTTT.

The chain recombines TRBV15 with TRBJ1-1, with D perhaps TRBD1 (5 bases). V lost 0 bases and J 4 bases, leaving 12 bases between the germline ends. Germline V gene lookup returns CDR1 LNHNV and CDR2 YYDKDF (reference sequence). This CDR3 is 15 amino acids long. The CDR3 region is CATSRDIGRGTEAFF. CDR3 sequence (DNA): TGTGCCACCAGCAGAGATATAGGGAGGGGCACTGAAGCTTTCTTT.

The J gene is TRBJ1-1, the V gene TRBV28; TRBD1 matches at 7 bases. The CDR3 totals 19 residues. Germline CDR1 MDHEN, CDR2 SYDVKM. The ends lost 4 bases at V and 6 bases at J; junction bases unmatched: 23. CDR3 residues: CASSSAVGRGWSSSPEAFF. In DNA form, the CDR3 reads TGTGCCAGCAGTTCCGCCGTAGGCAGGGGGTGGTCGTCTAGCCCTGAAGCTTTCTTT.

CDR3 DNA sequence: TGTGCCATCAGTGAGTCGACAGAATATGGCTACACCTTC. Protein sequence: CAISESTEYGYTF. The chain uses TRBV10-3 and TRBJ1-2; D might be TRBD1 (5 bases). The V gene's germline CDR1 is ENHRY and CDR2 SYGVKD. There are 13 residues in the CDR3. Between the trimmed V and J ends, which lost 0 bases and 5 bases, there was a span of 7 bases.

This clone turned up a few times. The J gene is TRBJ2-7, the V gene TRBV18, with 8 positions matching TRBD2. J gave up 3 bases and V 6 bases, and 10 bases lay outside the gene matches. Germline V gene sequence: CDR1 KGHSH, CDR2 LQKENI. The CDR3 has 15 amino acids. The CDR3 sequence: CASSHGGGRNYEQYF. In DNA form, the CDR3 reads TGTGCCAGCTCCCACGGGGGCGGGAGGAACTACGAGCAGTACTTC.